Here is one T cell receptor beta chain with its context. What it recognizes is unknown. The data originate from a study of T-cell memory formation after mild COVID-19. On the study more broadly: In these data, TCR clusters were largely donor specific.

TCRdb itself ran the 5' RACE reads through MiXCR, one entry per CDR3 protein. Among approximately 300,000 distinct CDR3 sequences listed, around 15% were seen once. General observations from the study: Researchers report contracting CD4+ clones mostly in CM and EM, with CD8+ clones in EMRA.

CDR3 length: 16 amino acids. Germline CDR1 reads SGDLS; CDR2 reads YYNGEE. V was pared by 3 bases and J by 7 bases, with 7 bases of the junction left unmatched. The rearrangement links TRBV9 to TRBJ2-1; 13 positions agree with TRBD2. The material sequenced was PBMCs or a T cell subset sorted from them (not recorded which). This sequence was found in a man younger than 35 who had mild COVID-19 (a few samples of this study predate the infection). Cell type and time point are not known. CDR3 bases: TGTGCCAGCAGCGCTATACTAGCGGGGGGGCTTAATGAGCAGTTCTTC. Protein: CASSAILAGGLNEQFF.